Included here is one T cell receptor beta chain sequence, with context. These data belong to a study of blood T cell repertoires in COVID-19. CDR1 is ENHRY and CDR2 is SYGVKD in the germline V gene. This CDR3 is 16 amino acids long. The trim removed 4 bases at V and 5 bases at J, leaving 9 bases unmatched. Libraries were prepared by immunoSEQ multiplex PCR; TCRdb keeps only in-frame clonotypes and omits some of them. The sample shows over 200,000 clones, around nine tenths of them seen only once. The sample taken for sequencing was peripheral blood. V usage is TRBV10-3 and J usage is TRBJ2-5; 11 nucleotides align to TRBD2. The sequence was obtained from a man between 18 and 29 years old with active or convalescent COVID-19. The CDR3 loop is CAISGATSGVRETQYF. Here the CDR3 DNA reads TGTGCCATCAGTGGGGCGACTAGCGGGGTCCGGGAGACCCAGTACTTC.